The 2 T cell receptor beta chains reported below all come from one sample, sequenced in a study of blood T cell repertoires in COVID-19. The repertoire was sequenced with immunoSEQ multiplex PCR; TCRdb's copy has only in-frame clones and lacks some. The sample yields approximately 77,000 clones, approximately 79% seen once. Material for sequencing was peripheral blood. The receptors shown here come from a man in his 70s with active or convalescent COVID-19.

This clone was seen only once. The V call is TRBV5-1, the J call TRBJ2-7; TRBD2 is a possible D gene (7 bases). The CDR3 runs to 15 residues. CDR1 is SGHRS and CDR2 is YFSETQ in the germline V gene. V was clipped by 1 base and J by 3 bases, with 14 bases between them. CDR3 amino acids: CASSLSGGRNYEQYF. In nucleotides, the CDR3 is TGCGCCAGCAGCTTGTCGGGGGGCCGAAACTACGAGCAGTACTTC.

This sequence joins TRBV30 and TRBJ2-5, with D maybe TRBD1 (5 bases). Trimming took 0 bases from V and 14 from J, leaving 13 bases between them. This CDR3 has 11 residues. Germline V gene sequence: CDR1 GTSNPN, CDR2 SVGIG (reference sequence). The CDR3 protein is CAWSVLGQIYF. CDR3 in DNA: TGTGCCTGGAGTGTACTGGGGCAGATATACTTC. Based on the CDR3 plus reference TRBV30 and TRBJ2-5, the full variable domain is SQTIHQWPATLVQPVGSPLSLECTVEGTSNPNLYWYRQAAGRGLQLLFYSVGIGQISSEVPQNLSASRPQDRQFILSSKKLLLSDSGFYLCAWSVLGQIYFGPGTRLLVL.